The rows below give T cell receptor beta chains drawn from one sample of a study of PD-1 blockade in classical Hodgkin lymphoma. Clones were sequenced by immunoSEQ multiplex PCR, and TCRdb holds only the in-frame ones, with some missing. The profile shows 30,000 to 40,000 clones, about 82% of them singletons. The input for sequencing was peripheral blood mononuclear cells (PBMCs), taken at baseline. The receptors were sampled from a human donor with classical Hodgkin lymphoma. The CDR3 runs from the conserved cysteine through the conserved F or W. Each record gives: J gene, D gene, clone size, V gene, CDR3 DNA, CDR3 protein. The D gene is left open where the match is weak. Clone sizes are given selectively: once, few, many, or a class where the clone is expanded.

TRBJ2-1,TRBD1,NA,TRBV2,TGTGCCAGCAGTGAGGGGACAGGGGGTATGGATGAGCAGTTCTTC,CASSEGTGGMDEQFF
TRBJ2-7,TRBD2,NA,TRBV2,TGTGCCAGCAGTGGTCTAGCGGGAGCTTACTACGAGCAGTACTTC,CASSGLAGAYYEQYF
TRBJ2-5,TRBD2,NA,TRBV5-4,TGTGCCAGCAGCTTGGTGCTAGCGGGAGGGGGGACCCAGTACTTC,CASSLVLAGGGTQYF
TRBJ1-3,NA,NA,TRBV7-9,TGTGCCAGCAGCTTCACTGGAAACACCATATATTTT,CASSFTGNTIYF
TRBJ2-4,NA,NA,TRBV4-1,TGCGCCAGCAGCCAAGAGTTGGTCAAAAACATTCAGTACTTC,CASSQELVKNIQYF
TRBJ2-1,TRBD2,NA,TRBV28,TGTGCCAGCAGTTTTACACTAGCGGGAATAAATGAGCAGTTCTTC,CASSFTLAGINEQFF
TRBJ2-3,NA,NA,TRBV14,TGTGCCAGCAGCCAAGACGACGGCACAGATACGCAGTATTTT,CASSQDDGTDTQYF
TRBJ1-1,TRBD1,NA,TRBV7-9,TGTGCCAGCAGCGCTAGACAGGGGGTGAACACTGAAGCTTTCTTT,CASSARQGVNTEAFF
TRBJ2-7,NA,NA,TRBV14,TGTGCCAGCAGCCAACTTAAAGGGACGGCCCGGGGGCTTCACGAGCAGTACTTC,CASSQLKGTARGLHEQYF
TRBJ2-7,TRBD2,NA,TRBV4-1,TGCGCCAGCAGCCAAGATGCCTCTGATAGCGGGAGCCCCTACGAGCAGTACTTC,CASSQDASDSGSPYEQYF
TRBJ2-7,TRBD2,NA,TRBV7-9,TGTGCCAGCAGGCCTACCCCGGGACTAGCGGGAGACGAGCAGTACTTC,CASRPTPGLAGDEQYF
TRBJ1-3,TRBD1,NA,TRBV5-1,TGCGCCAGCAGCTTGGGGGGACAGACTACAGGAAACACCATATATTTT,CASSLGGQTTGNTIYF
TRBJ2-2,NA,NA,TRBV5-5,TGTGCCAGCAGCCACGGGACTTCGAACACCGGGGAGCTGTTTTTT,CASSHGTSNTGELFF
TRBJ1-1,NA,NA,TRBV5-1,TGCGCCAGCAGCTCGCCACCTGACAGTCCTTGGAACACTGAAGCTTTCTTT,CASSSPPDSPWNTEAFF
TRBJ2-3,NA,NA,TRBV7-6,TGTGCCAGCAGCCCCTTCCCGAGACTAGACCCACCAGCGGATACGCAGTATTTT,CASSPFPRLDPPADTQYF
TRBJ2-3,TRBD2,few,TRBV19,TGTGCCAGTAGTCTAGGGGACTACACAGATACGCAGTATTTT,CASSLGDYTDTQYF
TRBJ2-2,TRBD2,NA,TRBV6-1,TGTGCCAGCAGTGAATGGGGGGGTCGGAACACCGGGGAGCTGTTTTTT,CASSEWGGRNTGELFF
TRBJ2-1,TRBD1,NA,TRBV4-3,TGCGCCAGCAGCCAAGTTAACAGGGGGCCCTACAATGAGCAGTTCTTC,CASSQVNRGPYNEQFF
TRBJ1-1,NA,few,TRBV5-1,TGCGCCAGCAGCATCTCATCAGGGGCCTGGGGTGAAGCTTTCTTT,CASSISSGAWGEAFF
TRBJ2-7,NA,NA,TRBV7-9,TGTGCCAGCAGCTGGTCGAGCTCCTACGAGCAGTACTTC,CASSWSSSYEQYF
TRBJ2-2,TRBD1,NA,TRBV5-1,TGCGCCAGCAGCGCTGGGACAGGCGCTACCGGGGAGCTGTTTTTT,CASSAGTGATGELFF
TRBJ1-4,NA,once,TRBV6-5,TGTGCCAGCAGCCCTACCCTTGTAACTAATGAAAAACTGTTTTTT,CASSPTLVTNEKLFF
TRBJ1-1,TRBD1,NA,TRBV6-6,TGTGCCAGCACCCAGGGGACAGTGCGCACTGAAGCTTTCTTT,CASTQGTVRTEAFF
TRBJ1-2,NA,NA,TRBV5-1,TGCGCCAGCAGCTTGCAGGGGAGTAATGGCTACACCTTC,CASSLQGSNGYTF
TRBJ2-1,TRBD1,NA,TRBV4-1,TGCGCCAGCAGCCTAGACAGGGCCTCCTACAATGAGCAGTTCTTC,CASSLDRASYNEQFF
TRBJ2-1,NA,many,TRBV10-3,TGTGCCATCCTCTTTGGGAATGAGCAGTTCTTC,CAILFGNEQFF
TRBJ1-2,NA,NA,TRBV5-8,TGTGCCAGCAGCTTCCGGGCCACTAACTATGGCTACACCTTC,CASSFRATNYGYTF
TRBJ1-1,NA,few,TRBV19,TGTGCCAGTAAACACTTGAACACTGAAGCTTTCTTT,CASKHLNTEAFF
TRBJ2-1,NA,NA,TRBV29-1,TGCAGCGTTGAAGACACCGCCTACAATGAGCAGTTCTTC,CSVEDTAYNEQFF
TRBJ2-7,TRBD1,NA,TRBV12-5,TGTGCTAGTGTCCCTCGGGACAGGGGCGACGAGCAGTACTTC,CASVPRDRGDEQYF
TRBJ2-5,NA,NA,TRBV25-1,TGTGCCAGCAGTGATGAAAAATTGGAGACCCAGTACTTC,CASSDEKLETQYF
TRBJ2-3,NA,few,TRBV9,TGTGCCAGCAGCGTAGCCCCAACAGATACGCAGTATTTT,CASSVAPTDTQYF
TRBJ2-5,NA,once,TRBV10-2,TGCGCCAGCAGTGAGGTGTGGGGAGAGACCCAGTACTTC,CASSEVWGETQYF
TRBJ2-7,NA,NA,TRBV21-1,TGTGCCAGCAGCAAAGGTCCGTTCGAGCAGTACTTC,CASSKGPFEQYF
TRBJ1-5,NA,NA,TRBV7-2,TGTGCCAGCAGTCAATTGGGGTTCCATCAGCCCCAGCATTTT,CASSQLGFHQPQHF
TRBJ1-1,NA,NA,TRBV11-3,TGTGCCAGCAGCGAAGAGGGGGGGAACACTGAAGCTTTCTTT,CASSEEGGNTEAFF
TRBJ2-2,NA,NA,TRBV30,TGTGCCTGGAGGGGCATAACCTCACTGGGCGGGGAGCTGTTTTTT,CAWRGITSLGGELFF
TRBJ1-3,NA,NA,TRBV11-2,TGTGCCAGCAGCTCAGAAGAAAACACCATATATTTT,CASSSEENTIYF
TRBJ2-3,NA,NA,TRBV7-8,TGTGCCAGCAGCCAAAGCCGGGCTTACACAGATACGCAGTATTTT,CASSQSRAYTDTQYF
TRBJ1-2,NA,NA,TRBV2,TGTGCCAGCAGTGAAGCCGCACAGACTCTCTATGGCTACACCTTC,CASSEAAQTLYGYTF
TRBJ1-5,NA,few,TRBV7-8,TGTGCCAGCAGCTCCGGGCCAAATCAGCCCCAGCATTTT,CASSSGPNQPQHF
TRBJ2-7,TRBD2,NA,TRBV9,TGTGCCAGCAGCCCCCGGACTAGCGGGTCCTACGAGCAGTACTTC,CASSPRTSGSYEQYF
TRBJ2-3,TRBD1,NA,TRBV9,TGTGCCAGCAGCAGGGACAGGACAGATACGCAGTATTTT,CASSRDRTDTQYF
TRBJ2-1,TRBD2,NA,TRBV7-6,TGTGCCAGCAGCACGCCTGTAGCGGGAGGAACCAATGAGCAGTTCTTC,CASSTPVAGGTNEQFF
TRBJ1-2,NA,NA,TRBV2,TGTGCCAGCAGTGGGGGCGGGTCAGGGTATGGCTACACCTTC,CASSGGGSGYGYTF
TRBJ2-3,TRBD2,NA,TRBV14,TGTGCCAGCAGCCAAGAGATGGGTCTAGCGGGAAGAGATACGCAGTATTTT,CASSQEMGLAGRDTQYF
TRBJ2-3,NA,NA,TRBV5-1,TGCGCCAGCAGAGCCGGTGATACGCAGTATTTT,CASRAGDTQYF
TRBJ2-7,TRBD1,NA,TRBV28,TGTGCCAGCAGTGAGGGACAGGAGAGCTCCTACGAGCAGTACTTC,CASSEGQESSYEQYF
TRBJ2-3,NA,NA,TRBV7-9,TGTGCCAGCAGCTTAGTCCCTAGCATTGCAGATACGCAGTATTTT,CASSLVPSIADTQYF
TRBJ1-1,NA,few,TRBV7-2,TGTGCCAGCAGCTTAAAAGGGGGCACTGAAGCTTTCTTT,CASSLKGGTEAFF
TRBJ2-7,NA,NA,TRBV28,TGTGCCAGCAGTTTATTGGGCAACTCCTACGAGCAGTACTTC,CASSLLGNSYEQYF
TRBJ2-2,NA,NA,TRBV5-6,TGTGCCAGCAGCCGAACCCCAGAGAACACCGGGGAGCTGTTTTTT,CASSRTPENTGELFF
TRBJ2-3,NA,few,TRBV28,TGTGCCAGCAGTTACCTCGCGGGGAAAGGGGGCCCCTCTAGCACAGATACGCAGTATTTT,CASSYLAGKGGPSSTDTQYF
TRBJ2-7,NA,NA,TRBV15,TGTGCCACCAGCAGTTCGCGCCAGGGAGACTACGAGCAGTACTTC,CATSSSRQGDYEQYF
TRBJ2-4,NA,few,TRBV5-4,TGTGCCAGCAGCGTGACAGGTCAAAACATTCAGTACTTC,CASSVTGQNIQYF
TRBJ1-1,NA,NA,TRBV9,TGTGCCAGCAGCGTAAAAGGGGCCACTGAAGCTTTCTTT,CASSVKGATEAFF
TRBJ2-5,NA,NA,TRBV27,TGTGCCAGCAGTTTCGGGCAGACCCAGTACTTC,CASSFGQTQYF